One T cell receptor (beta chain) is described in this entry. These data belong to a study of blood T cell repertoires in COVID-19. The wider study: The study drew acute and convalescent COVID-19 samples from the United States, Italy and Spain.

Per the original methods: The assay estimated nucleated cells by amplifying reference gene primers. The repertoire was sequenced with immunoSEQ multiplex PCR; TCRdb's copy has only in-frame clones and lacks some. V, J and clone size are taken as reported in that table, and D and trimming were inferred from the DNA itself. The profile shows under 20,000 clones, 85% to 90% of them singletons. The specimen sequenced was peripheral blood. The TCR was taken from a man between 60 and 75 years old with active COVID-19.

In DNA form, the CDR3 reads TGTGCCAGCTCAGGGGACAGGGGGCCGGAAAACATTCAGTACTTC. Translated: CASSGDRGPENIQYF. The chain links TRBV18 to TRBJ2-4, with TRBD1 identical over 12 bases. Germline-derived CDR1 and CDR2 are KGHSH and LQKENI. V shed 5 bases, J shed 5 bases, and the junction held 4 bases outside the gene matches. The CDR3 contains 15 residues.